This T cell receptor beta chain was recorded in a study of Graves' ophthalmopathy and Graves' hyperthyroidism. This clonotype was seen only a few times. Orbital computed tomography, together with clinical symptoms, serum thyroxine, TRAb and thyroid ultrasound, was used for diagnosis. The CDR3 covers 14 residues. Deletions cut 3 bases from V and 1 base from J, with 7 bases between. RNA transcripts were the template, and TCR beta CDR3 regions were amplified from them. First-round RT-PCR relied on HTBI primers, and a second-round multiplex PCR came next. TCRdb fed the multiplex PCR reads into MiXCR, producing one record per CDR3 protein. This table has 600,000 to 700,000 distinct CDR3 sequences, roughly two fifths appearing once.

The specimen sequenced was peripheral blood. This receptor was obtained from an adult man with Graves' ophthalmopathy. This rearrangement joins TRBV12-3 or TRBV12-4 to TRBJ1-5; D remains ambiguous. The CDR3 DNA is TGTGCCAGCAGTTTTGCTGGGAGCAATCAGCCCCAGCATTTT. This encodes CASSFAGSNQPQHF.